This TCR beta chain was profiled in a study of identical twins (dated by TCRdb to the mid-2010s). With respect to the entire study: The study deep-sequenced TCR alpha and beta repertoires from monozygotic twins, unrelated adults of various ages and cord blood to test whether fetal clonotypes persist. Replicate twin experiments were performed at different times using different library preparation protocols to rule out contamination.

Library preparation was by 5' RACE. The sequencer was an Illumina HiSeq 2000. A universal primer binding site was introduced by template switching, and a unique molecular identifier was present in the final cDNA, enabling accurate counting of TCR cDNA molecules. Specific primers in the conserved constant-segment region were used to synthesize first-strand cDNA for the TCR alpha and beta chains. To control for contamination, every cDNA library was double barcoded, receiving both a SMART-Mk sample barcode and Illumina barcodes. TruSeq adapter sequences, together with Illumina sample barcodes, were added in two successive PCR steps. The Illumina HiSeq platform was used with custom primers to sequence TCR alpha and beta cDNA libraries. In the authors' own workflow: MiGEC processed the raw reads to extract unique molecular identifiers, while MiXCR was used to determine the CDR3 positions. For each individual, recombination models were inferred using an EM algorithm with the repgenHMM and IGoR tools. Shared clonotypes were analyzed with the tcR package in R, and sharing was normalized by the product of cloneset sizes. To study raw recombination free of thymic and clonal selection effects, out-of-frame nonproductive sequences were analyzed. TCRdb reanalyzed the raw reads on its own, using fastp at Q25 for trimming and MiXCR for clone calling, and kept in-frame beta chains. CDR3 protein sequences are deduplicated, and each keeps its most common genes and DNA. The authors' filters were not applied to this entry. In this sample the table shows around 480,000 distinct CDR3 sequences, roughly 13% of which occur a single time. The top ten clonotypes cover around 0.98% of the sample.

Results the study describes overall, beyond this receptor: Fewer insertions were carried by abundant cord blood beta clonotypes; a weaker similar trend was observed in young adult naive repertoires, while no such trend was observed in memory repertoires. In monozygotic twins, recombination models systematically underestimated out-of-frame TCR alpha sharing, but the models matched the sharing seen between unrelated individuals. Conclusions relied on cross-sectional statistical analysis, since the same donors could not be followed over many years. Zero-insertion analyses could be partly confounded by invariant T cells such as MAIT and iNKT, though diverse VJ usage argued against such confounding for most clonotypes. In beta out-of-frame sequences, excess twin sharing was weaker, because having fewer shared sequences lowered the signal-to-noise ratio. Compared with coincidental sharing between unrelated individuals, out-of-frame TCR alpha sequences shared between twins showed an excess of sequences with low generation probability.

Only healthy Caucasian donors were included. Three pairs of female monozygotic twins, all aged roughly 18 to 29 years, were included in the twin cohort. CD4+ and CD8+ T cell populations were isolated with positive isolation kits from Invitrogen. On this clonotype: This receptor's antigen is unknown. Base quality data are lacking; no much larger clone is found one base away.

The same specimen was also included in a second study, on yellow fever vaccine responses in identical twins. Looking at the second paper: According to the authors, in identical twins the way T cells responded to vaccination appeared partly convergent and partly personalized. In the study, vaccine-responding T cell clones were precisely tracked in identical twins.

This TCR was sampled from a woman aged 18-30 years in good health. Sample: CD4+ T cells sorted from blood.

The DNA sequence is as follows: TGTGCCAGCAGTGGTCAGAGCTACAATGAGCAGTTCTTC. Translated, this is CASSGQSYNEQFF. The chain is encoded by TRBV7-3 joined to TRBJ2-1; confidence is insufficient to name the D gene. From the germline V gene, CDR1 is SGHTA and CDR2 is FQGTGA. The CDR3 covers 13 residues, taking in both the cysteine and the phenylalanine. The sequence is cut down to CDR3 DNA, 39 bases in frame from base 1. At the junction V is shortened by 6 bases and J by 3 bases, with 9 bases in between.